Described below is a single T cell receptor (beta chain) sequence and its context. The antigen is undetermined. The data were taken from a study of T cell responses to AZD1222 COVID-19 vaccine. The study's findings and limits: Sampling that yielded the repertoires occurred only after the peak T cell response. Clonal diversity may have been underestimated, and the donors were mostly white British, with more females than males.

Some clones are missing from TCRdb's copy, which holds only in-frame ones; the method was immunoSEQ multiplex PCR. This table holds roughly 120,000 clones, 88% found once. Trimming left V 1 base short and J 9 bases short, with 3 bases between. The CDR3 runs 10 residues. Germline V gene sequence: CDR1 GTSNPN, CDR2 SVGIG (reference sequence). The clonotype comes from an adult in good health. The V call is TRBV30, the J call TRBJ1-4, with D unresolved. The sample in question was peripheral blood, obtained on day 0 of AZD1222 vaccination. The CDR3 loop is CAWSDQKLFF. The CDR3 DNA reads as TGTGCCTGGAGTGATCAAAAACTGTTTTTT.